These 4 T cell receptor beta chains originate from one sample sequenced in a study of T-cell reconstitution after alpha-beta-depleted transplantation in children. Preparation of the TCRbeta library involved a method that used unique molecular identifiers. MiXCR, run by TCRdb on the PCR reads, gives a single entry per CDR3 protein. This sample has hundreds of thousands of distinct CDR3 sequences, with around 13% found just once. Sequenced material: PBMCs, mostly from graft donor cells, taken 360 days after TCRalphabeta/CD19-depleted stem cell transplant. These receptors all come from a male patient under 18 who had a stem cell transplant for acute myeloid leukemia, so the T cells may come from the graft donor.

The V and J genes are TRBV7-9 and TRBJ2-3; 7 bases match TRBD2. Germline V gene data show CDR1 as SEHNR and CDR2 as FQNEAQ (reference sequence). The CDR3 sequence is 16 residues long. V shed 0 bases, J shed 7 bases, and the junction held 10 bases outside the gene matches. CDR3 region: CASSLAGLVCSNTQYF. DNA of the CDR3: TGTGCCAGCAGCTTAGCTGGACTAGTATGTAGTAATACGCAGTATTTT. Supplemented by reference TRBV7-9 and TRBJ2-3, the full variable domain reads DTGVSQNPRHKITKRGQNVTFRCDPISEHNRLYWYRQTLGQGPEFLTYFQNEAQLEKSRLLSDRFSAERPKGSFSTLEIQRTEQGDSAMYLCASSLAGLVCSNTQYFGPGTRLTVL.

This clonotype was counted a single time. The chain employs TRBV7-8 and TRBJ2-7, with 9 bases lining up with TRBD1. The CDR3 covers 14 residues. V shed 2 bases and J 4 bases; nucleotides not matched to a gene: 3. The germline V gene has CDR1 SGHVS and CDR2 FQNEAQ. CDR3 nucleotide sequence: TGTGCCAGCAGCTTACGGGACAGGGCATACGAGCAGTACTTC. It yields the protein CASSLRDRAYEQYF.

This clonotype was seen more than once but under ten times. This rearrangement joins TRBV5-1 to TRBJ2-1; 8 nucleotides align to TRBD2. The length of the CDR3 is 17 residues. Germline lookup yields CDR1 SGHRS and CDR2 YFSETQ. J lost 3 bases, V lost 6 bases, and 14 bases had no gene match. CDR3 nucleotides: TGCGCCAGCAAAGTGGGCGGGAGGAACCTTCTCTACAATGAGCAGTTCTTC. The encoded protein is CASKVGGRNLLYNEQFF.

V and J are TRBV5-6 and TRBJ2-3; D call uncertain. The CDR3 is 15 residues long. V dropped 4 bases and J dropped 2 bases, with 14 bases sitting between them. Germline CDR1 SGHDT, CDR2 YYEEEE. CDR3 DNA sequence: TGTGCCAGCAGCCCGCCCCAGCCCTTCACAGATACGCAGTATTTT. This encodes CASSPPQPFTDTQYF.